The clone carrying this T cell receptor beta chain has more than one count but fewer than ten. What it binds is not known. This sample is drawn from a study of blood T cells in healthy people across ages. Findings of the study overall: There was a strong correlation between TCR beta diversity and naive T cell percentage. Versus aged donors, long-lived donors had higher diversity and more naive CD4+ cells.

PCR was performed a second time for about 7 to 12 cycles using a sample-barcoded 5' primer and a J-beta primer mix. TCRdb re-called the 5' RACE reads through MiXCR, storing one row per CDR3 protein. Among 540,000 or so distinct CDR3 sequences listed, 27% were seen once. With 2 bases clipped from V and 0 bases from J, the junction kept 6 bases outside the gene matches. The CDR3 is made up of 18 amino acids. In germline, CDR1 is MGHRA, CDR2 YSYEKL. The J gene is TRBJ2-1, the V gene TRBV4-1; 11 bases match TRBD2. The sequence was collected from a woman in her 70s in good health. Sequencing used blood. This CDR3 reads CASSQLAGGLSSYNEQFF. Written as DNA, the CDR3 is TGCGCCAGCAGCCAACTAGCGGGGGGCCTTAGCTCCTACAATGAGCAGTTCTTC.